This T cell receptor beta chain was recorded in a study of technical replicates of blood from a few donors. V gave up 3 bases and J gave up 0 bases, with 12 bases separating them. The germline V gene has CDR1 SGHAT and CDR2 FQDESV (reference sequence). CDR3 length: 15 amino acids. Measured with immunoSEQ multiplex PCR; TCRdb has only the in-frame clones, and not every one. The table records more than 15,000 clones, about 86% of them present only once. V gene TRBV11-1 combines with J gene TRBJ2-7, with a weak D call TRBD2 (6 bases). The clonotype originates from a human donor in good health. Sequencing input: PBMCs. DNA of the CDR3: TGTGCCAGCAGCTTGAAGGAGGGCTTCTCCTACGAGCAGTACTTC. Its protein is CASSLKEGFSYEQYF.